Below are 13 T cell receptor beta chains sequenced from a single sample in a study of blood T cell repertoires in COVID-19 (dated by TCRdb to the early 2020s). Library generation was performed with the immunoSEQ multiplex PCR assay. This is the immuneACCESS table as TCRdb keeps it, with only in-frame sequences that have V and J called. A part of the clones is gone; compared with another copy, unresolved V genes explain less than half, and the rest is unexplained. This sample gives about 21,000 clones in total; roughly 83% of them show up just once. 2.5% to 4% of the sample is taken by the ten largest. Sequenced: peripheral blood. These receptors originate from a man between 40 and 49 years old with acute or convalescent COVID-19.

The gene calls are TRBV6-5 and TRBJ1-1; D is ambiguous. CDR1 is MNHEY and CDR2 is SVGAGI in the germline V gene. CDR3 size: 14 residues. V lost 0 bases and J 0 bases, leaving 5 bases between the germline ends. The CDR3 coding sequence is TGTGCCAGCAGTTACTCGCGGCTGAACACTGAAGCTTTCTTT. Its protein product is CASSYSRLNTEAFF.

A single count supports this clone. The V gene is TRBV29-1, the J gene TRBJ1-5; perhaps TRBD1 as D (6 bases). There are 13 residues in the CDR3. CDR1 is SQVTM, CDR2 ANQGSEA, per germline. Trimming stripped 6 bases from V and 5 bases from J, with 14 bases between. CDR3: CSVLEGGDQPQHF. Written as DNA, the CDR3 is TGCAGCGTCCTAGAAGGGGGGGATCAGCCCCAGCATTTT.

The chain links TRBV27 to TRBJ1-2; TRBD1 matches 8 bases. V lost 5 bases to trimming and J lost 5 bases; unmatched junction nucleotides: 16. CDR3 size: 17 residues. CDR1 MNHEY and CDR2 SMNVEV come from the germline V gene (reference sequence). Here the CDR3 reads CASSPLGQGPQGYGYTF. CDR3 nucleotides: TGTGCCAGCAGTCCGCTCGGACAGGGACCCCAGGGGTATGGCTACACCTTC.

V gene TRBV5-6 combines with J gene TRBJ2-7, with D possibly being TRBD1 (6 bases). V was shortened by 0 bases and J by 7 bases, with 17 bases between the two germline ends. Germline V gene lookup returns CDR1 SGHDT and CDR2 YYEEEE. The CDR3 contains 15 residues. The CDR3 spells CASSLEGMGAGEQYF. CDR3 DNA sequence: TGTGCCAGCAGCTTGGAGGGAATGGGGGCAGGGGAGCAGTACTTC.

The chain is built from TRBV9 and TRBJ2-3, with TRBD1 matching 8 bases. Germline CDR1 reads SGDLS; CDR2 reads YYNGEE. J gave up 0 bases and V 0 bases, and 3 bases lay outside the gene matches. This CDR3 has 16 residues. CDR3 residues: CASSVGTGTSTDTQYF. CDR3 nucleotide sequence: TGTGCCAGCAGCGTAGGGACAGGGACTAGCACAGATACGCAGTATTTT.

The chain links TRBV7-6 to TRBJ1-3; possibly TRBD1 for D (5 bases). Per the germline V gene, CDR1 is SGHVS and CDR2 is FNYEAQ. This CDR3 region has 16 residues. The V gene lost 1 base and the J gene lost 3 bases, with 13 bases spanning the gap. CDR3 DNA sequence: TGTGCCAGCAGCTTAGTTGGGGGGGATCGTGGAAACACCATATATTTT. This codes for CASSLVGGDRGNTIYF.

V and J are TRBV29-1 and TRBJ1-1; 10 bases line up with TRBD1. Germline V gives CDR1 SQVTM, CDR2 ANQGSEA. The CDR3 is 18 amino acids. V trimming: 2 bases; J trimming: 4 bases; junction bases outside the gene matches: 16. CDR3 sequence reads: CSVERGGQGMGIGTEAFF. The CDR3, as DNA: TGCAGCGTTGAAAGGGGGGGACAGGGGATGGGTATTGGCACTGAAGCTTTCTTT.

The chain recombines TRBV9 with TRBJ2-5; 7 bases line up with TRBD1. The CDR3 consists of 15 residues. The junction had 6 bases not matched to a gene; V was cut back by 3 bases and J by 1 base. CDR1 and CDR2 (germline): SGDLS, YYNGEE. CDR3 in amino acids: CASSDTGTAQETQYF. The CDR3 nucleotides read TGTGCCAGCAGCGACACTGGGACAGCCCAAGAGACCCAGTACTTC.

V usage is TRBV11-2 and J usage is TRBJ1-2, with D perhaps matching TRBD1 (6 bases). Germline CDR1 reads SGHAT; CDR2 reads FQNNGV. The CDR3 loop spans 18 amino acids. V shed 1 base and J shed 6 bases, with 24 bases lying between them. The CDR3 loop reads CASSLAGILAGENDGYTF. The CDR3 coding sequence is TGTGCCAGCAGCTTAGCTGGGATTTTGGCAGGGGAGAACGATGGCTACACCTTC.

This clone is classed as medium-sized. This chain joins TRBV30 and TRBJ1-1; D is uncertain. The CDR3 sequence is 17 residues long. Germline CDR1 and CDR2: GTSNPN and SVGIG (reference sequence). The V end lost 2 bases, the J end lost 4 bases, and 23 bases lay between the germline ends. Here the CDR3 reads CAWSPTAIAPRGTEAFF. Written as DNA, the CDR3 is TGTGCCTGGAGTCCTACTGCCATTGCTCCCCGAGGCACTGAAGCTTTCTTT.

The chain has TRBV28 and TRBJ2-5; possibly TRBD2 for D (5 bases). The germline V and J ends were trimmed by 4 bases and 1 base, with 13 bases remaining between them. The CDR3 has 15 amino acids. CDR1 and CDR2 (germline): MDHEN, SYDVKM. CDR3 coding DNA: TGTGCCAGCAGTTCCGGACCGACTATCCAAGAGACCCAGTACTTC. Its translation: CASSSGPTIQETQYF.

This sequence joins TRBV5-1 and TRBJ2-3, with D perhaps matching TRBD2 (6 bases). V dropped 5 bases and J dropped 0 bases, with 10 bases sitting between them. This CDR3 has 14 residues. The germline V gene encodes CDR1 SGHRS and CDR2 YFSETQ. The chain's CDR3 is CASRAGLSTDTQYF. The CDR3 DNA follows: TGCGCCAGCAGAGCCGGACTAAGCACAGATACGCAGTATTTT.

The chain has TRBV2 and TRBJ1-2, with TRBD1 matching 7 bases. J lost 11 bases, V lost 1 base, and 10 bases had no gene match. This CDR3 has 14 amino acids. Germline V gives CDR1 SNHLY, CDR2 FYNNEI. The DNA for the CDR3 is TGTGCCAGCAGTGAAGGGGGGGAGACAGGGCGGTACACCTTC. Translation: CASSEGGETGRYTF.